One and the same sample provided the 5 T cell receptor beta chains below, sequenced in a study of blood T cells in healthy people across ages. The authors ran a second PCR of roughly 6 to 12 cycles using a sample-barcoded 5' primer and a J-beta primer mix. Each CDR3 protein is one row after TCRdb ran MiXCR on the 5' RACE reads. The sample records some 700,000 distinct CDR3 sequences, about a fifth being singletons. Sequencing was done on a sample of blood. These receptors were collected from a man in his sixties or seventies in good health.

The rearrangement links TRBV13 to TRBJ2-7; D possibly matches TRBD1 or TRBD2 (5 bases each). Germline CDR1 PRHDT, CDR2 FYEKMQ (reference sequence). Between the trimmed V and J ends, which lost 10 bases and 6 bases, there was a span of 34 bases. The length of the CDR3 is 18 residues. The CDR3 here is CANGLEGIISDKVFEQYF. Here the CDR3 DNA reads TGTGCCAATGGGCTCGAGGGGATTATCTCGGATAAGGTGTTCGAGCAGTACTTC.

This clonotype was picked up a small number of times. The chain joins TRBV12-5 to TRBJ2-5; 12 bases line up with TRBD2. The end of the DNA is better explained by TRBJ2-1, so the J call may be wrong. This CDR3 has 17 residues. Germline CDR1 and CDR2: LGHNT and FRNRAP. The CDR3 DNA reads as TGTGCTAGTGGTTTGGACCTAACTAGCGGGAGGTTCGTTGAGCAGTTCTTC. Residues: CASGLDLTSGRFVEQFF.

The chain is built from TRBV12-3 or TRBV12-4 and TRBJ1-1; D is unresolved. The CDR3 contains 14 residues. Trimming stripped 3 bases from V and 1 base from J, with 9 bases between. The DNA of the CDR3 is TGTGCCAGCAGTTTGCAGCAGGAGAACACTGAAGCTTTCTTT. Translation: CASSLQQENTEAFF.

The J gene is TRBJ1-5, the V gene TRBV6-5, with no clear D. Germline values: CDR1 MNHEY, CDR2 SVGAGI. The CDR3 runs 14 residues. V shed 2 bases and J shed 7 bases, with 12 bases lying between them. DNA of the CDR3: TGTGCCAGCAGTTACGGAAGAGGGCTCCAGCCCCAGCATTTT. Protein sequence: CASSYGRGLQPQHF.

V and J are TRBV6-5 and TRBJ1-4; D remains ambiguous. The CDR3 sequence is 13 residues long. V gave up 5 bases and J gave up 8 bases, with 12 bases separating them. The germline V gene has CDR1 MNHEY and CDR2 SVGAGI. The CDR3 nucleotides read TGTGCCAGCAGTCAACTAAGAATGGAAAAACTGTTTTTT. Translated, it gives CASSQLRMEKLFF.